These T cell receptor beta chains were read from a single sample in a study of shared clonotypes between healthy human individuals. The protocol was immunoSEQ multiplex PCR, while the TCRdb copy is restricted to in-frame clones and leaves out a portion. Among about 660,000 clones listed, about 74% were seen once. Sequenced input: memory CD4+ T cells sorted from blood. The source of these receptors is a woman in her thirties in good health. Each CDR3 is given with its conserved first and last residue. A D gene is named only where the DNA matches it firmly. Clone size, where shown, is once, few, many, or a class for clones that have expanded.

D: TRBD2
J: TRBJ2-1
V: TRBV7-8
size: NA
CDR3: CASSLSSGSKEQFF
DNA: TGTGCCAGCAGCTTATCCAGCGGGAGTAAGGAGCAGTTCTTC

D: TRBD1
J: TRBJ2-7
V: TRBV14
size: NA
CDR3: CASSHSRDSNFYEQYF
DNA: TGTGCCAGCAGCCATTCCCGGGACAGCAACTTCTACGAGCAGTACTTC

D: TRBD1
J: TRBJ1-2
V: TRBV28
size: NA
CDR3: CASSLYEARGRGGYTF
DNA: TGTGCCAGCAGTTTATACGAGGCCAGGGGGCGGGGTGGCTACACCTTC

D: NA
J: TRBJ1-1
V: TRBV2
size: many
CDR3: CASSREKVGVTEAFF
DNA: TGTGCCAGCAGTAGAGAGAAGGTGGGGGTTACTGAAGCTTTCTTT

D: TRBD2
J: TRBJ2-3
V: TRBV19
size: NA
CDR3: CASSIGLAGADTQYF
DNA: TGTGCCAGTAGTATTGGACTAGCGGGGGCAGATACGCAGTATTTT

D: TRBD1
J: TRBJ2-4
V: TRBV14
size: NA
CDR3: CASSLGQISKNIQYF
DNA: TGTGCCAGCAGCCTGGGACAGATATCCAAAAACATTCAGTACTTC

D: NA
J: TRBJ2-1
V: TRBV7-2
size: NA
CDR3: CASSLGSRAYNEQFF
DNA: TGTGCCAGCAGCTTAGGGTCAAGGGCCTACAATGAGCAGTTCTTC

D: TRBD1
J: TRBJ1-5
V: TRBV5-1
size: NA
CDR3: CASSLGQGGGNQPQHF
DNA: TGCGCCAGCAGCTTGGGACAGGGCGGGGGCAATCAGCCCCAGCATTTT

D: NA
J: TRBJ1-5
V: TRBV10-2
size: NA
CDR3: CASSEAGGNQPQHF
DNA: TGCGCCAGCAGTGAGGCGGGGGGCAATCAGCCCCAGCATTTT

D: TRBD1
J: TRBJ2-1
V: TRBV28
size: NA
CDR3: CASSSGQGDGNEQFF
DNA: TGTGCCAGCAGTTCGGGACAGGGGGACGGGAATGAGCAGTTCTTC

D: NA
J: TRBJ1-2
V: TRBV2
size: NA
CDR3: CASSEYPAGGYGYTF
DNA: TGTGCCAGCAGTGAGTACCCAGCCGGGGGCTATGGCTACACCTTC

D: NA
J: TRBJ2-2
V: TRBV5-1
size: NA
CDR3: CASSLTANTGELFF
DNA: TGCGCCAGCAGCTTAACAGCGAACACCGGGGAGCTGTTTTTT

D: TRBD2
J: TRBJ2-7
V: TRBV6-4
size: few
CDR3: CASSEGSGSSYEQYF
DNA: TGTGCCAGCAGTGAGGGTAGCGGGAGCTCCTACGAGCAGTACTTC